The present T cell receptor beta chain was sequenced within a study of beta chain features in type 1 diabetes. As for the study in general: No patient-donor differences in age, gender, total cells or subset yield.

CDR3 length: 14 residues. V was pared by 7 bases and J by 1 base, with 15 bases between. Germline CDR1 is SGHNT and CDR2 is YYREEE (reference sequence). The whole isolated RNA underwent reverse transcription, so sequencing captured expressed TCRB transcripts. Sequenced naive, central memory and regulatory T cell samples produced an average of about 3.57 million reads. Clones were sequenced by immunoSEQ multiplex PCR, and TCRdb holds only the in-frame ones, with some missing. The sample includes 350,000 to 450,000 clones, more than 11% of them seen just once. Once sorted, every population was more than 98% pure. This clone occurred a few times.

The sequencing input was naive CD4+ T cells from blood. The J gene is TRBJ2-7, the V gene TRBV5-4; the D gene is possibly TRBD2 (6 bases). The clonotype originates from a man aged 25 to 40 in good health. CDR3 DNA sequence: TGTGCCAGCTCCCCTCGGGGGAAGTCCTACGAGCAGTACTTC. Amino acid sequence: CASSPRGKSYEQYF. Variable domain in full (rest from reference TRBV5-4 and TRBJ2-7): ETGVTQSPTHLIKTRGQQVTLRCSSQSGHNTVSWYQQALGQGPQFIFQYYREEENGRGNFPPRFSGLQFPNYSSELNVNALELDDSALYLCASSPRGKSYEQYFGPGTRLTVT.